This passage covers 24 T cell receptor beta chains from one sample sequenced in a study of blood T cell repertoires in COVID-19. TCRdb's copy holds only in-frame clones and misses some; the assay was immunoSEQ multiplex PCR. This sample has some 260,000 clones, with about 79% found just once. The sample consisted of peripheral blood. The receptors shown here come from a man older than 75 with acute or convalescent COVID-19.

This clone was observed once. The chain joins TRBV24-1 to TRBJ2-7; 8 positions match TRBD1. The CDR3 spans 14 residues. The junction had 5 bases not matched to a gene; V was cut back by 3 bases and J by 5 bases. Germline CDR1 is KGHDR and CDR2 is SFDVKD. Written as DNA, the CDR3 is TGTGCCACCAGTGATGGGGAGACAGGGGACGAGCAGTACTTC. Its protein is CATSDGETGDEQYF.

CDR3 loop: CASRQQGALSNSPLHF. CDR3 sequence (DNA): TGTGCCAGCAGGCAACAGGGGGCGCTGAGTAATTCACCCCTCCACTTT. The chain links TRBV27 to TRBJ1-6, with 9 bases that match TRBD1. The germline CDR1 and CDR2 sequences are MNHEY and SMNVEV (reference sequence). V dropped 6 bases and J dropped 6; count of bases not matched to a gene: 9. This CDR3 contains 16 residues.

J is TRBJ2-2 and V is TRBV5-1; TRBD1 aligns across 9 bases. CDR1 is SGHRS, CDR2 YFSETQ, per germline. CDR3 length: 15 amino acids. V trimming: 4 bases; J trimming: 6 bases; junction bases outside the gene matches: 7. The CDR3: CASSGGQGSSGELFF. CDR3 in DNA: TGCGCCAGCAGCGGGGGACAGGGATCCTCCGGGGAGCTGTTTTTT.

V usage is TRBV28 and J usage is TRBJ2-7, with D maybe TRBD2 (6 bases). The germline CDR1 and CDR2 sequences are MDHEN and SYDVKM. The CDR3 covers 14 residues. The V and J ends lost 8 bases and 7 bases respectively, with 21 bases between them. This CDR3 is CASGAMGLTGEQYF. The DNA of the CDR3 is TGTGCCAGCGGAGCCATGGGACTTACGGGGGAGCAGTACTTC.

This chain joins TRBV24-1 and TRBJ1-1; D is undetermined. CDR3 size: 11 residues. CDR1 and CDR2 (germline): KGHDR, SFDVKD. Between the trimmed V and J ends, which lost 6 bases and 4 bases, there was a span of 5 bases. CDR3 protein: CATSRGTEAFF. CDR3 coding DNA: TGTGCCACCAGTCGGGGCACTGAAGCTTTCTTT.

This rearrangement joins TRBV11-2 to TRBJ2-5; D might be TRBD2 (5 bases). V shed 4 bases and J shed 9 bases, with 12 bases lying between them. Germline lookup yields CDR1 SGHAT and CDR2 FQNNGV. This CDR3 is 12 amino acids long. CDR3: CASSSYLGAQYF. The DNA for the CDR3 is TGTGCCAGCAGCTCCTACCTCGGGGCCCAGTACTTC. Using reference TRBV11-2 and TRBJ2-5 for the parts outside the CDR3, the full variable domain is EAGVAQSPRYKIIEKRQSVAFWCNPISGHATLYWYQQILGQGPKLLIQFQNNGVVDDSQLPKDRFSAERLKGVDSTLKIQPAKLEDSAVYLCASSSYLGAQYFGPGTRLLVL.

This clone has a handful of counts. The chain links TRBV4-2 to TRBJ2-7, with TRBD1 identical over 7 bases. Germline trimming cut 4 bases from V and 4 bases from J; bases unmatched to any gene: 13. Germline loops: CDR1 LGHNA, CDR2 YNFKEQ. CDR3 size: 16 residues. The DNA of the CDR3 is TGTGCCAGCAGCCCCCTGCTGTCTAGGGGGCAATACGAGCAGTACTTC. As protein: CASSPLLSRGQYEQYF.

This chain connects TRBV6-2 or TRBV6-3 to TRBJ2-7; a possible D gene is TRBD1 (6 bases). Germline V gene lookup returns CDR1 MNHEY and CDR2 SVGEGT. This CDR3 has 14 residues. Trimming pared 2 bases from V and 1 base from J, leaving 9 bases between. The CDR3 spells CASSYGGESYEQYF. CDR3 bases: TGTGCCAGCAGTTACGGGGGCGAATCCTACGAGCAGTACTTC.

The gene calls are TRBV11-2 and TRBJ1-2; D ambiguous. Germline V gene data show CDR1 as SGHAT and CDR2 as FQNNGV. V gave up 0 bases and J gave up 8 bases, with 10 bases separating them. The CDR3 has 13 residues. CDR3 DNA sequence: TGTGCCAGCAGCTTAGAAGTGGCTTCGGGCTACACCTTC. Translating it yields CASSLEVASGYTF.

The CDR3 DNA sequence: TGTGCCAGCAGCCAAGAAGAGACGGGGGGAGTGGAGACCCAGTACTTC. Its translation is CASSQEETGGVETQYF. The chain links TRBV3-1 (or the pseudogene TRBV3-2) to TRBJ2-5, with 7 bases aligning to TRBD2. The CDR3 has 16 residues. The germline V gene encodes CDR1 LGHDT and CDR2 YNNKEL (reference sequence). V lost 0 bases and J lost 5; bases outside the gene matches: 9.

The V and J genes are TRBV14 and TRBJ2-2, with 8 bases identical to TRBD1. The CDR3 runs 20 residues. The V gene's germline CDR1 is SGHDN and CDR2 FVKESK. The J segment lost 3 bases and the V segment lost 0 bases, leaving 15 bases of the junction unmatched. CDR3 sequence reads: CASSQERTRNRGSYTGELFF. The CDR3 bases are TGTGCCAGCAGCCAAGAAAGAACCAGGAACAGGGGGTCATACACCGGGGAGCTGTTTTTT.

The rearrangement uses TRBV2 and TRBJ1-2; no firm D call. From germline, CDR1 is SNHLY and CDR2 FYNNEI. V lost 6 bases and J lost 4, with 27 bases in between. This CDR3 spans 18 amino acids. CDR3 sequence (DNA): TGTGCCAGCAGCGTAGTCTTAAGGTTGAGCGTCAGCGTCTATGGCTACACCTTC. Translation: CASSVVLRLSVSVYGYTF.

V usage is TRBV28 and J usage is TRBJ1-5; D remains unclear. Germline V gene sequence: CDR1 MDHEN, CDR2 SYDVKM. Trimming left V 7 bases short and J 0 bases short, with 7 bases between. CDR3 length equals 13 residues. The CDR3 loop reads CASTVYSNQPQHF. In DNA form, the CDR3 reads TGTGCCAGCACCGTATATAGCAATCAGCCCCAGCATTTT.

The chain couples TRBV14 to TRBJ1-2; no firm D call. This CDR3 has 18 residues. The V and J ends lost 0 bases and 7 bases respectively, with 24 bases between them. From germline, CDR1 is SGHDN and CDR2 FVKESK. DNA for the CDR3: TGTGCCAGCAGCCAAGATCACCCCTCACTTGCGGGAGACGGTGGCTACACCTTC. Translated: CASSQDHPSLAGDGGYTF.

Here the CDR3 DNA reads TGTGCCAGCAGCCCACAGGGAAGCAATCAGCCCCAGCATTTT. Amino acid sequence: CASSPQGSNQPQHF. The rearrangement joins TRBV6-5 to TRBJ1-5, with a tentative D call TRBD1 (6 bases). V dropped 6 bases and J dropped 1 base, with 10 bases sitting between them. Germline V lookup: CDR1 MNHEY, CDR2 SVGAGI. The length of the CDR3 is 14 residues.

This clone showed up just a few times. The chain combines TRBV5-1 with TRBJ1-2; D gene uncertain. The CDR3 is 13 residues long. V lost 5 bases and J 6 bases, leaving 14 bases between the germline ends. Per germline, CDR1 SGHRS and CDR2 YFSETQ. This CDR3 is CASRFRESHGYTF. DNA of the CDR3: TGCGCCAGCAGATTTCGGGAATCGCATGGCTACACCTTC.

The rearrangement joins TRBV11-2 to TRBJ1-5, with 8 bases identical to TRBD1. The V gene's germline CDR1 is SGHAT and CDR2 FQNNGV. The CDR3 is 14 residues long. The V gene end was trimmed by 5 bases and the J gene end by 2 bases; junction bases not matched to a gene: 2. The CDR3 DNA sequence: TGTGCCAGCAGCCCGGACAGGGGCAATCAGCCCCAGCATTTT. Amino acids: CASSPDRGNQPQHF.

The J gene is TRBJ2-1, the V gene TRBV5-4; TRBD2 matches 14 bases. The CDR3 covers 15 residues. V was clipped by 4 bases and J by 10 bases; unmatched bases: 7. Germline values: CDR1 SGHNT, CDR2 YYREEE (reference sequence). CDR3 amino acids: CASSGGTSGSEEQFF. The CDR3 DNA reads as TGTGCCAGCAGCGGCGGGACTAGCGGGAGCGAAGAGCAGTTCTTC.

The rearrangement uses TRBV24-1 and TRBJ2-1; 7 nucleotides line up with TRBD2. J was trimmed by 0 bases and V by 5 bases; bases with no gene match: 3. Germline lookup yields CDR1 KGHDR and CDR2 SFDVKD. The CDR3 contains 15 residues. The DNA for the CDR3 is TGTGCCACCAGTGCCCCTAGCGGCTCCTACAATGAGCAGTTCTTC. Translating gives CATSAPSGSYNEQFF.

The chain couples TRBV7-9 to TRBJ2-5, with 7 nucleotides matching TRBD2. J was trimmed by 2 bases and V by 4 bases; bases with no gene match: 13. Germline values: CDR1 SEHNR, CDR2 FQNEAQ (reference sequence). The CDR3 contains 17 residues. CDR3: CASSSRNRLARQETQYF. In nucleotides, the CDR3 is TGTGCCAGCAGCTCGCGGAACCGACTAGCTAGACAAGAGACCCAGTACTTC. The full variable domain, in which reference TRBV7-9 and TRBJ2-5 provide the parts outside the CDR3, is DTGVSQNPRHKITKRGQNVTFRCDPISEHNRLYWYRQTLGQGPEFLTYFQNEAQLEKSRLLSDRFSAERPKGSFSTLEIQRTEQGDSAMYLCASSSRNRLARQETQYFGPGTRLLVL.

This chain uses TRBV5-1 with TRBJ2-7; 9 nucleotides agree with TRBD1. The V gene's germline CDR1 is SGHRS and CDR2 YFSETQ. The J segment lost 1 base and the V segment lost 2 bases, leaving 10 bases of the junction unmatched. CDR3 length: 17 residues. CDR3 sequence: CASSFSTGTGMSYEQYF. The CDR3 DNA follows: TGCGCCAGCAGCTTCTCCACCGGGACAGGGATGTCCTACGAGCAGTACTTC. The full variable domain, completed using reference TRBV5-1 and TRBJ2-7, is KAGVTQTPRYLIKTRGQQVTLSCSPISGHRSVSWYQQTPGQGLQFLFEYFSETQRNKGNFPGRFSGRQFSNSRSEMNVSTLELGDSALYLCASSFSTGTGMSYEQYFGPGTRLTVT.

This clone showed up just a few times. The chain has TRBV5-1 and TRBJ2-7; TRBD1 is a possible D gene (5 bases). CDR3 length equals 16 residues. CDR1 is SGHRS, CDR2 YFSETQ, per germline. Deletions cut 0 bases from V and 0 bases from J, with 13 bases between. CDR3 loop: CASSLAGQGYSYEQYF. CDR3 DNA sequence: TGCGCCAGCAGCTTGGCCGGGCAGGGTTACTCCTACGAGCAGTACTTC.

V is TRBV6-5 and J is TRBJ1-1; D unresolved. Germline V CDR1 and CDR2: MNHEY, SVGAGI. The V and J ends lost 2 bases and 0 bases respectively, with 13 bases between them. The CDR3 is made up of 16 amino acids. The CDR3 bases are TGTGCCAGCAGTTACGGAGCGGCATTAATGAACACTGAAGCTTTCTTT. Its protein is CASSYGAALMNTEAFF.

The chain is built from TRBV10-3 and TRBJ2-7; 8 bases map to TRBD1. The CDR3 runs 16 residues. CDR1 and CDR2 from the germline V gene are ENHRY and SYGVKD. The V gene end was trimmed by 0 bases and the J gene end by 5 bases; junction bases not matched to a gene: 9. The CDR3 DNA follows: TGTGCCATCAGTGAGTCGATCCAGGGGGCAACAAACGAGCAGTACTTC. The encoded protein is CAISESIQGATNEQYF.